The 31 T cell receptor beta chains below were found in one sample sequenced in a study of T cell changes during pregnancy in multiple sclerosis. Some clones are missing from TCRdb's copy, which holds only in-frame ones; the method was immunoSEQ multiplex PCR. The sample consists of tens of thousands of clones, approximately 93% of them appearing once. This specimen consisted of CD8+ T cells from peripheral blood mononuclear cells, obtained in the third trimester of pregnancy. The receptors shown here come from a female donor with multiple sclerosis, enrolled in a pregnancy study.

This chain links TRBV7-9 with TRBJ1-1, with no clear D. The germline V gene has CDR1 SEHNR and CDR2 FQNEAQ (reference sequence). Trimming removed 5 bases at V and 8 bases at J, with 9 bases between. This CDR3 contains 11 residues. The chain's CDR3 is CASSPSGEAFF. The CDR3 DNA is TGTGCCAGCAGCCCATCGGGGGAAGCTTTCTTT.

The V call is TRBV11-2, the J call TRBJ2-7; 9 bases line up with TRBD1. V shed 6 bases and J 2 bases; nucleotides not matched to a gene: 5. The CDR3 contains 14 residues. In germline, CDR1 is SGHAT, CDR2 FQNNGV. The chain's CDR3 is CASSGGQGPYEQYF. The CDR3 DNA reads TGTGCCAGCAGTGGAGGACAGGGGCCCTACGAGCAGTACTTC.

V is TRBV2 and J is TRBJ2-2, with D possibly TRBD1 on 6 matching bases. CDR3 length equals 15 residues. V was clipped by 1 base and J by 3 bases, with 9 bases between them. From germline, CDR1 is SNHLY and CDR2 FYNNEI. CDR3 sequence: CASSEGAGDTGELFF. In nucleotides, the CDR3 is TGTGCCAGCAGTGAAGGGGCAGGGGACACCGGGGAGCTGTTTTTT.

This chain connects TRBV6-6 to TRBJ2-7, with D uncertain. Germline CDR1 and CDR2: MNHNY and SVGAGI (reference sequence). V lost 2 bases and J 2 bases, leaving 10 bases between the germline ends. CDR3 size: 14 residues. This chain's CDR3 is CASSYGGTTYEQYF. As DNA, the CDR3 is TGTGCCAGCAGTTACGGCGGCACCACCTACGAGCAGTACTTC.

J is TRBJ2-7 and V is TRBV27, with D possibly TRBD2 on 7 matching bases. Trimming left V 3 bases short and J 6 bases short, with 15 bases between. Germline CDR1 and CDR2: MNHEY and SMNVEV (reference sequence). The CDR3 has 14 amino acids. The CDR3 DNA reads TGTGCCAGCAGTTTGGGGCGGGGGCTAGGCGAGCAGTACTTC. Protein product: CASSLGRGLGEQYF.

The chain employs TRBV19 and TRBJ2-3, with 11 bases matching TRBD2. Germline values: CDR1 LNHDA, CDR2 SQIVND (reference sequence). Trimming took 3 bases from V and 5 from J; bases not matched to a gene: 4. This CDR3 comprises 15 residues. The CDR3 DNA follows: TGTGCCAGTAGTATTGTCCTAGCGGGGGGAGATACGCAGTATTTT. Translated: CASSIVLAGGDTQYF.

This chain connects TRBV10-3 to TRBJ2-7; 12 nucleotides agree with TRBD2. V lost 4 bases and J lost 0; bases outside the gene matches: 7. CDR3 length: 17 amino acids. Germline V gene sequence: CDR1 ENHRY, CDR2 SYGVKD. The CDR3 reads CAISGGTSGYPSYEQYF. The CDR3 DNA reads TGTGCCATCAGTGGAGGGACTAGCGGGTACCCCTCCTACGAGCAGTACTTC.

The genes are TRBV6-1 and TRBJ1-1; D not resolved. V lost 6 bases and J lost 1, with 12 bases in between. Germline V gives CDR1 MNHNS, CDR2 SASEGT. The CDR3 has 14 residues. CDR3: CASSPSAGNTEAFF. CDR3 DNA sequence: TGTGCCAGCAGCCCGTCCGCGGGGAACACTGAAGCTTTCTTT.

The chain carries TRBV5-4 and TRBJ2-3; tentative D call: TRBD1 (7 bases). V was trimmed by 1 base and J by 1 base, leaving 16 bases between them. The CDR3 is 17 amino acids. Germline V gene data show CDR1 as SGHNT and CDR2 as YYREEE (reference sequence). In DNA form, the CDR3 reads TGTGCCAGCAGCTTGATCAGGGGGGACTCACGCACAGATACGCAGTATTTT. Translating gives CASSLIRGDSRTDTQYF. The whole variable domain, filled in from reference TRBV5-4 and TRBJ2-3, reads ETGVTQSPTHLIKTRGQQVTLRCSSQSGHNTVSWYQQALGQGPQFIFQYYREEENGRGNFPPRFSGLQFPNYSSELNVNALELDDSALYLCASSLIRGDSRTDTQYFGPGTRLTVL.

The CDR3 nucleotides read TGTGCCAGCAGCCAATCGCGGTCTAACTATGGCTACACCTTC. Amino acids: CASSQSRSNYGYTF. The chain uses TRBV16 and TRBJ1-2, with D unresolved. Germline V lookup: CDR1 KGHSY, CDR2 FQNENV. The CDR3 has 14 amino acids. Trimming removed 0 bases at V and 0 bases at J, with 5 bases between.

The V gene is TRBV2, the J gene TRBJ2-2; tentative D call: TRBD1 (6 bases). Per germline, CDR1 SNHLY and CDR2 FYNNEI. This CDR3 spans 15 amino acids. The ends were cut back, 8 bases at V and 5 bases at J, with 18 bases in the middle. CDR3 sequence reads: CASLERAGVTGELFF. In DNA form, the CDR3 reads TGTGCCAGCCTAGAGAGGGCAGGGGTTACCGGGGAGCTGTTTTTT.

The V gene is TRBV19, the J gene TRBJ1-5; 7 bases fit TRBD1. Germline CDR1 and CDR2: LNHDA and SQIVND (reference sequence). Trimming cost V 3 bases and J 3 bases; bases outside gene matches: 5. There are 15 residues in the CDR3. CDR3 residues: CASSIAGGTNQPQHF. For the CDR3, the DNA is TGTGCCAGTAGTATTGCAGGGGGAACCAATCAGCCCCAGCATTTT.

The CDR3 nucleotides read TGTGCCAGCACCAATCAGGGGGGAGGTTCACCCCTCCACTTT. As protein: CASTNQGGGSPLHF. The chain couples TRBV6-5 to TRBJ1-6; TRBD1 matches at 7 bases. CDR3 size: 14 residues. With 7 bases clipped from V and 9 bases from J, the junction kept 9 bases outside the gene matches. The V gene's germline CDR1 is MNHEY and CDR2 SVGAGI.

This chain uses TRBV2 with TRBJ2-1, with TRBD2 matching over 9 bases. Germline CDR1 reads SNHLY; CDR2 reads FYNNEI. The J segment lost 8 bases and the V segment lost 3 bases, leaving 8 bases of the junction unmatched. The CDR3 totals 15 residues. Here the CDR3 reads CASSEGGGAPDEQFF. CDR3 in DNA: TGTGCCAGCAGTGAGGGCGGGGGGGCCCCGGATGAGCAGTTCTTC. The full variable domain, in which reference TRBV2 and TRBJ2-1 provide the parts outside the CDR3, is EPEVTQTPSHQVTQMGQEVILRCVPISNHLYFYWYRQILGQKVEFLVSFYNNEISEKSEIFDDQFSVERPDGSNFTLKIRSTKLEDSAMYFCASSEGGGAPDEQFFGPGTRLTVL.

V is TRBV7-2 and J is TRBJ2-3, with 16 positions matching TRBD2. Germline V gene lookup returns CDR1 SGHTA and CDR2 FQGNSA. The V segment lost 4 bases and the J segment 2 bases; nucleotides outside the gene matches: 9. This CDR3 comprises 19 residues. CDR3 region: CASSSGTSGGGFYTDTQYF. CDR3 in DNA: TGTGCCAGCAGCTCCGGGACTAGCGGGGGGGGGTTTTACACAGATACGCAGTATTTT.

This rearrangement joins TRBV18 to TRBJ1-1; possible D gene TRBD1, 5 bases. CDR1 is KGHSH and CDR2 is LQKENI in the germline V gene. Trimming cost V 3 bases and J 0 bases, with 8 bases left between them. The CDR3 consists of 14 residues. CDR3 sequence: CASSPGQLNTEAFF. DNA of the CDR3: TGTGCCAGCTCACCGGGGCAATTGAACACTGAAGCTTTCTTT.

The chain has TRBV7-9 and TRBJ1-5; D not certain. V dropped 4 bases and J dropped 0 bases, with 7 bases sitting between them. Germline V gives CDR1 SEHNR, CDR2 FQNEAQ (reference sequence). The CDR3 runs to 14 residues. The CDR3 sequence is CASSSPSSNQPQHF. The CDR3 DNA reads TGTGCCAGCAGCTCCCCCAGTAGCAATCAGCCCCAGCATTTT.

The genes are TRBV7-6 and TRBJ2-5, with D perhaps matching TRBD2 (6 bases). V was trimmed by 4 bases and J by 2 bases, leaving 14 bases between them. The CDR3 has 15 amino acids. Germline lookup yields CDR1 SGHVS and CDR2 FNYEAQ. CDR3 DNA: TGTGCCAGCAGCTATCACGTAGCGGAGCAAGAGACCCAGTACTTC. It specifies CASSYHVAEQETQYF. The full variable domain, in which reference TRBV7-6 and TRBJ2-5 provide the parts outside the CDR3, is GAGVSQSPRYKVTKRGQDVALRCDPISGHVSLYWYRQALGQGPEFLTYFNYEAQQDKSGLPNDRFSAERPEGSISTLTIQRTEQRDSAMYRCASSYHVAEQETQYFGPGTRLLVL.

This CDR3 is CASSRGWGDYEQYF. CDR3 DNA: TGTGCCAGCAGCCGGGGTTGGGGTGATTACGAGCAGTACTTC. The chain combines TRBV9 with TRBJ2-7, with D perhaps TRBD2 (5 bases). CDR1 is SGDLS, CDR2 YYNGEE, per germline. The CDR3 is 14 residues long. Between the trimmed V and J ends, which lost 4 bases and 4 bases, there was a span of 15 bases.

The V and J genes are TRBV5-4 and TRBJ2-7; D is unresolved. Germline lookup yields CDR1 SGHNT and CDR2 YYREEE (reference sequence). The CDR3 has 12 amino acids. Trimming left V 3 bases short and J 7 bases short, with 11 bases between. CDR3 in amino acids: CASSSSSKEQYF. As DNA, the CDR3 is TGTGCCAGCAGCTCCTCCTCTAAAGAGCAGTACTTC. Using reference TRBV5-4 and TRBJ2-7 for the parts outside the CDR3, the full variable domain is ETGVTQSPTHLIKTRGQQVTLRCSSQSGHNTVSWYQQALGQGPQFIFQYYREEENGRGNFPPRFSGLQFPNYSSELNVNALELDDSALYLCASSSSSKEQYFGPGTRLTVT.

This chain joins TRBV14 and TRBJ2-2; 11 positions agree with TRBD2. The CDR3 loop spans 19 amino acids. Germline assignment: CDR1 SGHDN and CDR2 FVKESK. J lost 0 bases, V lost 0 bases, and 6 bases had no gene match. CDR3 nucleotide sequence: TGTGCCAGCAGCCAAGATGTGCTAGCGGGGGGCCCGAACACCGGGGAGCTGTTTTTT. It is translated as CASSQDVLAGGPNTGELFF.

This sequence joins TRBV7-6 and TRBJ1-4; D perhaps matches TRBD1 (5 bases). With 6 bases removed from V and 8 bases from J, the gap between germline ends came to 10 bases. The germline CDR1 and CDR2 sequences are SGHVS and FNYEAQ. The CDR3 covers 12 residues. The CDR3 DNA follows: TGTGCCAGCAGGGGGGGTGAAGAAAAACTGTTTTTT. The encoded protein is CASRGGEEKLFF.

The V and J genes are TRBV5-1 and TRBJ2-5; no definite D call. The V and J ends lost 1 base and 5 bases respectively, with 3 bases between them. Germline CDR1 reads SGHRS; CDR2 reads YFSETQ. The CDR3 length is 11 residues. The CDR3 nucleotides read TGCGCCAGCAGCTTGCCGGAGACCCAGTACTTC. Its protein is CASSLPETQYF.

The chain employs TRBV9 and TRBJ1-1; 8 positions match TRBD1. The CDR3 loop spans 12 amino acids. The V gene end was trimmed by 5 bases and the J gene end by 11 bases; junction bases not matched to a gene: 8. Germline loops: CDR1 SGDLS, CDR2 YYNGEE. The DNA of the CDR3 is TGTGCCAGCAGAGCAACAGGGGGTGCGGCTTTCTTT. Translated: CASRATGGAAFF. The whole variable domain, filled in from reference TRBV9 and TRBJ1-1, reads DSGVTQTPKHLITATGQRVTLRCSPRSGDLSVYWYQQSLDQGLQFLIQYYNGEERAKGNILERFSAQQFPDLHSELNLSSLELGDSALYFCASRATGGAAFFGQGTRLTVV.

The chain joins TRBV27 to TRBJ2-2; D is unclear. Per the germline V gene, CDR1 is MNHEY and CDR2 is SMNVEV (reference sequence). The CDR3 covers 14 residues. Trimming removed 2 bases at V and 4 bases at J, with 8 bases between. Here the CDR3 reads CASSLIGSTGELFF. CDR3 coding DNA: TGTGCCAGCAGTTTAATCGGGTCCACCGGGGAGCTGTTTTTT.

The CDR3 protein is CASSLSAGTSYNEQFF. The CDR3, as DNA: TGTGCCAGCAGTTTATCCGCGGGTACTTCCTACAATGAGCAGTTCTTC. J is TRBJ2-1 and V is TRBV27, with D possibly being TRBD2 (5 bases). Trimming stripped 0 bases from V and 1 base from J, with 10 bases between. There are 16 residues in the CDR3. The germline gives CDR1 MNHEY, CDR2 SMNVEV (reference sequence).

The gene calls are TRBV9 and TRBJ2-2; 11 bases map to TRBD2. Unmatched junction bases numbered 21, after V lost 1 base and J lost 7 bases. Germline-derived CDR1 and CDR2 are SGDLS and YYNGEE. This CDR3 spans 21 amino acids. The CDR3 nucleotides are TGTGCCAGCAGCGTATCCCCCTTTGACGTAGCGGGGGGGCAATGGGACGGGGAGCTGTTTTTT. The encoded protein is CASSVSPFDVAGGQWDGELFF.

The chain uses TRBV13 and TRBJ1-4, with D unresolved. The CDR3 is made up of 20 amino acids. With 5 bases removed from V and 8 bases from J, the gap between germline ends came to 33 bases. Per the germline V gene, CDR1 is PRHDT and CDR2 is FYEKMQ (reference sequence). The CDR3: CASSATLLVGEKEEREKLFF. The CDR3 DNA sequence: TGTGCCAGCAGCGCAACACTTCTCGTGGGAGAAAAGGAGGAACGCGAAAAACTGTTTTTT.

This chain joins TRBV4-2 and TRBJ2-1; 11 bases map to TRBD2. V shed 3 bases and J 5 bases; nucleotides not matched to a gene: 0. The CDR3 loop spans 14 amino acids. The germline CDR1 and CDR2 sequences are LGHNA and YNFKEQ. The DNA for the CDR3 is TGTGCCAGCAGCCATAGCGGGGGGGACAATGAGCAGTTCTTC. Protein: CASSHSGGDNEQFF.

The chain employs TRBV5-5 and TRBJ1-2; D possibly corresponds to TRBD1 (6 bases). Looked up from germline, CDR1 is SGHKS and CDR2 is YYEKEE (reference sequence). Trimming pared 7 bases from V and 5 bases from J, leaving 18 bases between. This CDR3 is built from 14 residues. The CDR3 DNA follows: TGTGCCAGCCAACCGGGTGCAGGGGCTTATGGCTACACCTTC. It specifies CASQPGAGAYGYTF.

The genes are TRBV5-1 and TRBJ1-1; 9 bases align to TRBD1. Looked up from germline, CDR1 is SGHRS and CDR2 is YFSETQ. CDR3 length equals 14 residues. V lost 0 bases and J lost 6; bases outside the gene matches: 3. CDR3 amino acids: CASSLGQGDSEAFF. CDR3 bases: TGCGCCAGCAGCTTGGGACAGGGGGACTCTGAAGCTTTCTTT.